This T cell receptor beta chain stems from a study of blood T cells in healthy people across ages. Study conclusions and caveats: A roughly linear age-dependent decrease characterized TCR beta diversity per million T cells.

A word on this clonotype: Its antigen is unidentified.

The authors drew about 9.5 milliliters of peripheral blood from each donor. Germline values: CDR1 ENHRY, CDR2 SYGVKD. This CDR3 is built from 17 residues. V shed 9 bases and J 0 bases; nucleotides not matched to a gene: 8. Then a second PCR, running roughly 6 to 12 cycles, was carried out with a sample-barcoded 5' primer and a J-beta primer mix. Carrying 12 random nucleotides, a template-switch adaptor labeled each individual cDNA molecule. TCRdb reanalysed the 5' RACE reads using MiXCR and keeps one entry per CDR3 protein. In the table there are over 1,200,000 distinct CDR3 sequences, roughly 64% of which are singletons.

The source is a man younger than 35 in good health. The sequenced sample consisted of blood. The chain has TRBV10-3 and TRBJ2-3; TRBD2 agrees at 14 bases. CDR3 residues: CAIKGTSGRGSTDTQYF. In nucleotides, the CDR3 is TGTGCCATTAAAGGGACTAGCGGGAGAGGGAGCACAGATACGCAGTATTTT.